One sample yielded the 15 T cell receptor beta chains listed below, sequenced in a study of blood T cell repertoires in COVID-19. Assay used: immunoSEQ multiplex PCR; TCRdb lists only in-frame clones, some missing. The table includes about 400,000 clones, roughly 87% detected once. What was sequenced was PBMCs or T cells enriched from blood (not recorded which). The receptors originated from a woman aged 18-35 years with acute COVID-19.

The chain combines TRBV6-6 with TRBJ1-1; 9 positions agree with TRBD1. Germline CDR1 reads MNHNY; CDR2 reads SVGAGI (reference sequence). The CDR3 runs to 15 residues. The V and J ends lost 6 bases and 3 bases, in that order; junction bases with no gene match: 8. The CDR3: CASSFWDREYTEAFF. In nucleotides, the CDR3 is TGTGCCAGCAGCTTTTGGGACAGGGAGTACACTGAAGCTTTCTTT.

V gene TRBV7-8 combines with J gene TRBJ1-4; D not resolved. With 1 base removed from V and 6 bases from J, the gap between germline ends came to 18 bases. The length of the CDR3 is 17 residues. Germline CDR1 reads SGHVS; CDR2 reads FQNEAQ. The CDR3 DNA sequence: TGTGCCAGCAGCTTAGTTTTCCCTTGGTTACTAGATGAAAAACTGTTTTTT. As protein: CASSLVFPWLLDEKLFF.

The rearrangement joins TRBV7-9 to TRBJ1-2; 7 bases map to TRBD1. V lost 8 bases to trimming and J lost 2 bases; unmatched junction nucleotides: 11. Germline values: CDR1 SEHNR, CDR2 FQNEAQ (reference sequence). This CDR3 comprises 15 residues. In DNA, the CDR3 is TGTGCCAGCGGAGCTCTAAGGGGACAGAACTATGGCTACACCTTC. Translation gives CASGALRGQNYGYTF.

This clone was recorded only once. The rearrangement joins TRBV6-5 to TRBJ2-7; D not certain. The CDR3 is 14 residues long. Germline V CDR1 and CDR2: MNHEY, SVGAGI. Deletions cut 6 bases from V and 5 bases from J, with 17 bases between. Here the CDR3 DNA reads TGTGCCAGCAGCATAATGACTCGAACCCACGAGCAGTACTTC. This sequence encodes CASSIMTRTHEQYF.

The DNA of the CDR3 is TGTGCCAGCAGTCTACCGTCCCCTAGCGGGATCACAGATACGCAGTATTTT. Translating it yields CASSLPSPSGITDTQYF. The chain couples TRBV27 to TRBJ2-3; 9 bases line up with TRBD2. This CDR3 spans 17 amino acids. Trimming cost V 5 bases and J 2 bases; bases outside gene matches: 11. CDR1 MNHEY and CDR2 SMNVEV come from the germline V gene (reference sequence).

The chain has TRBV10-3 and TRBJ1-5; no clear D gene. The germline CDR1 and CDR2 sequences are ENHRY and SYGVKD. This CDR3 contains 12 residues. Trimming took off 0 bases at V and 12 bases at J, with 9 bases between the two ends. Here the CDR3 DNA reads TGTGCCATCAGTGAGTCCCCCCCAATCCAGCATTTT. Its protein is CAISESPPIQHF.

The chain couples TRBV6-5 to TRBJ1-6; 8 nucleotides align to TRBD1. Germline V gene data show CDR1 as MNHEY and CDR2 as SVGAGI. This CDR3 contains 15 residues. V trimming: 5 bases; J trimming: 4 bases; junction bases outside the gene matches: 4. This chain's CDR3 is CASSRTGSYNSPLHF. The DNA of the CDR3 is TGTGCCAGCAGTCGGACAGGGAGTTATAATTCACCCCTCCACTTT.

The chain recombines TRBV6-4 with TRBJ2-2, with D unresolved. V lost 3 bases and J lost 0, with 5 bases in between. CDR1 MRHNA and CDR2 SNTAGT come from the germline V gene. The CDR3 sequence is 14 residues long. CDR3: CASSEQTNTGELFF. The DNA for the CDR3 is TGTGCCAGCAGTGAACAGACGAACACCGGGGAGCTGTTTTTT.

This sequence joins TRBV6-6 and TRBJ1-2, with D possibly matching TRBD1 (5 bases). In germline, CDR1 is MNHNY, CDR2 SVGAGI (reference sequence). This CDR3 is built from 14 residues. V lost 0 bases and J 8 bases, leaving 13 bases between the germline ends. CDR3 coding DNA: TGTGCCAGCAGTTACTCGGGGGGGAGTTTAGGCTACACCTTC. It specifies CASSYSGGSLGYTF.

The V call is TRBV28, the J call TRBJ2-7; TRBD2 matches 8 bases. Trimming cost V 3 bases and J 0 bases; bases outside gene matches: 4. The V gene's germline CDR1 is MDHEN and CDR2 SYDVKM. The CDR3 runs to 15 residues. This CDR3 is CASSLWTSRSYEQYF. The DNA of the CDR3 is TGTGCCAGCAGTTTGTGGACTAGCCGCTCCTACGAGCAGTACTTC. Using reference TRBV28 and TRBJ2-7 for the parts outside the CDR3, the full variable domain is DVKVTQSSRYLVKRTGEKVFLECVQDMDHENMFWYRQDPGLGLRLIYFSYDVKMKEKGDIPEGYSVSREKKERFSLILESASTNQTSMYLCASSLWTSRSYEQYFGPGTRLTVT.

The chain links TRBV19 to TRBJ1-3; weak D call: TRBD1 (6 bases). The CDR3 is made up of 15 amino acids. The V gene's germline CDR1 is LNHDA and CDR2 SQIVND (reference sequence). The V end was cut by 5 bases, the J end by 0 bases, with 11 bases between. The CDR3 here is CASSARTDSGNTIYF. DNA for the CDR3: TGTGCCAGTAGTGCCCGGACAGACTCTGGAAACACCATATATTTT.

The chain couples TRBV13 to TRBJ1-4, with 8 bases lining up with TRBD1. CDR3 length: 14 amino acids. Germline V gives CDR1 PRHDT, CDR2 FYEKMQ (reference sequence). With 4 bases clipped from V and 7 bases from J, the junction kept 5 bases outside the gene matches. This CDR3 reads CASSSTGVGEKLFF. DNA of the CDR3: TGTGCCAGCAGCTCGACAGGGGTGGGTGAAAAACTGTTTTTT.

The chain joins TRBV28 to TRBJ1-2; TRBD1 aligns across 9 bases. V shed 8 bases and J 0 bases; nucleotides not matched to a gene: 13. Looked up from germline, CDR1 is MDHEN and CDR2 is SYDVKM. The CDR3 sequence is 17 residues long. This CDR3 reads CASLTEAGQGANYGYTF. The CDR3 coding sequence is TGTGCCAGCCTAACGGAGGCGGGACAGGGAGCTAACTATGGCTACACCTTC.

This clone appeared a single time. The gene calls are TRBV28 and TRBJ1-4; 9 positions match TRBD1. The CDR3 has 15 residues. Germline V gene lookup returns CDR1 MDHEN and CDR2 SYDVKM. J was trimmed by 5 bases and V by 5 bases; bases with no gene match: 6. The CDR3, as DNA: TGTGCCAGCAGTCCACCGGGACAGGGAAATGAAAAACTGTTTTTT. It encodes CASSPPGQGNEKLFF.

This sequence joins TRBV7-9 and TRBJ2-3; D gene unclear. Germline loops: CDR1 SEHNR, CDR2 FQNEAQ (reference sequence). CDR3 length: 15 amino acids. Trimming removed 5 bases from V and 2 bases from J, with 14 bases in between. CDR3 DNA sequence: TGTGCCAGCAGCGACCAACACGGGTTCACAGATACGCAGTATTTT. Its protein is CASSDQHGFTDTQYF.